This TCR beta chain was obtained from a study of cytomegalovirus exposure and HLA in healthy donors. At the level of the study: The study's early data release held tens of millions of unique TCRs from HLA-typed donors.

CDR3 length: 14 amino acids. CDR1 is LNHNV, CDR2 YYDKDF, per germline (reference sequence). V dropped 11 bases and J dropped 2; count of bases not matched to a gene: 9. Amplification used 60 Vbeta primers and 13 Jbeta primers. Libraries were prepared by immunoSEQ multiplex PCR; TCRdb keeps only in-frame clonotypes and omits some of them. The table lists around 160,000 clones, 82% of them singletons. Turning to this clone: Its antigen is as yet unknown.

General observations from the study: In an earlier analysis, about 87% or about 30%: the productive usage of most TCR beta V segments. With DRB1 most and HLA-C fewest, TCR association rates differed between HLA loci in a later analysis. Association of a missense DCLRE1C variant with TCR beta V- and J-gene trimming was reported in a later analysis.

J is TRBJ2-3 and V is TRBV15; 8 bases align to TRBD2. The sequencing sample was made of PBMCs. The clonotype comes from a male donor in good health and CMV-seropositive. DNA for the CDR3: TGTGCCGCCAAACGCGGGGGGTCCACAGATACGCAGTATTTT. It specifies CAAKRGGSTDTQYF.